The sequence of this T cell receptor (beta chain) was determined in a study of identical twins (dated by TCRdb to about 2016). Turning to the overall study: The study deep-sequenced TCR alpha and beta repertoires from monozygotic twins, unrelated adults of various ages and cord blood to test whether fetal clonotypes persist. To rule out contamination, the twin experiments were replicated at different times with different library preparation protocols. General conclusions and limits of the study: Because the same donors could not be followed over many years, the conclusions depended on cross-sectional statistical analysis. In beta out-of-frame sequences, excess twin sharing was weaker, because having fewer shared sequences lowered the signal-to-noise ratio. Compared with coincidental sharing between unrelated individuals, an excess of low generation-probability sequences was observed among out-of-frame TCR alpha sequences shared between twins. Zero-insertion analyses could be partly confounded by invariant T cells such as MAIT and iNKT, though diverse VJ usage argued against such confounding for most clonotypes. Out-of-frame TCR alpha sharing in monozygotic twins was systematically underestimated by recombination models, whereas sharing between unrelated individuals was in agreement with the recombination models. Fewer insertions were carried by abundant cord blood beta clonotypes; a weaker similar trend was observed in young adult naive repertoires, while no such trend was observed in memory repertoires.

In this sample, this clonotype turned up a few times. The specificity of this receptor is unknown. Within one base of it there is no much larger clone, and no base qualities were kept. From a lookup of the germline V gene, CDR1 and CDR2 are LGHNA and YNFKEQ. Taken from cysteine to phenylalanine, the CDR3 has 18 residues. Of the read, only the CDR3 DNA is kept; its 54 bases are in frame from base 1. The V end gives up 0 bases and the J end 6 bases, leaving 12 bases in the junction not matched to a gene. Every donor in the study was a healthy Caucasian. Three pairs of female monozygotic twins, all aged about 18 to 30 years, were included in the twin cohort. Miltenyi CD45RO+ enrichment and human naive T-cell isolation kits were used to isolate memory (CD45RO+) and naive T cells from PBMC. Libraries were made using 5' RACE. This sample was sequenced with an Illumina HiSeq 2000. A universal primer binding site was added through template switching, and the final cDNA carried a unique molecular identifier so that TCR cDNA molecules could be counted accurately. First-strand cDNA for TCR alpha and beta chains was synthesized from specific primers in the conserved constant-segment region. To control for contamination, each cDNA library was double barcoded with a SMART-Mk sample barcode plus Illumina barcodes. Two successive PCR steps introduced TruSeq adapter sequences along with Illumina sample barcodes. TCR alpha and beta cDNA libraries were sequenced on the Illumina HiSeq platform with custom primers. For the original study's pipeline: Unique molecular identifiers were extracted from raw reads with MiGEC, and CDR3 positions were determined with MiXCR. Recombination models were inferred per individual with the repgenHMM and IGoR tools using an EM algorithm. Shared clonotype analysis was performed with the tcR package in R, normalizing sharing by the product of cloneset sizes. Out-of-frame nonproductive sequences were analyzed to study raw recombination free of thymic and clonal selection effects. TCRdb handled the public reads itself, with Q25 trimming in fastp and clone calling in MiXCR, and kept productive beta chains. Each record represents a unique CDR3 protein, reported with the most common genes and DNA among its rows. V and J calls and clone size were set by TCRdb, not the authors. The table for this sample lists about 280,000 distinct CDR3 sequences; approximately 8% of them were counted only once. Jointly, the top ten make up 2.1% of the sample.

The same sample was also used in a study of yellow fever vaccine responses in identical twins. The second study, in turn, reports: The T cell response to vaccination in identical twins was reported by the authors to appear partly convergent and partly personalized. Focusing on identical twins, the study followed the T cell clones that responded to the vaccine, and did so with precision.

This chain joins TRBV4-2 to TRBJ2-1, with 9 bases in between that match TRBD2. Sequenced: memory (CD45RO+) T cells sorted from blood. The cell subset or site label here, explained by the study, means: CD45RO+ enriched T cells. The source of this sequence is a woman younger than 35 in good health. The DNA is TGTGCCAGCAGCCAAGAGAGGATAGCGGGAGTATTAAGCAATGAGCAGTTCTTC. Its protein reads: CASSQERIAGVLSNEQFF.